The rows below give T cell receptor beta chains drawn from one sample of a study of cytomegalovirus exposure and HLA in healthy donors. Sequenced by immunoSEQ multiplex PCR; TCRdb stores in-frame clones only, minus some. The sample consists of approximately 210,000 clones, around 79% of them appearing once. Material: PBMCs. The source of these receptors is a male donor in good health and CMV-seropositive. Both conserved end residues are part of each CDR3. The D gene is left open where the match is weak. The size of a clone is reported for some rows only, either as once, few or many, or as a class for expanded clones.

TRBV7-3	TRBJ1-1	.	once	CASSTQAGENTEAFF	TGTGCCAGCAGCACCCAAGCGGGGGAAAACACTGAAGCTTTCTTT
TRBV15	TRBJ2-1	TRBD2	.	CATLGGTSGTYLYNEQFF	TGTGCCACCCTGGGGGGGACTAGCGGGACATATCTCTACAATGAGCAGTTCTTC
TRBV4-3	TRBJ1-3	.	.	CASSQWGNSGNTIYF	TGCGCCAGCAGCCAATGGGGCAACTCTGGAAACACCATATATTTT
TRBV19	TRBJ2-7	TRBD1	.	CASSIGGTGNYEQYF	TGTGCCAGTAGTATAGGTGGGACAGGGAACTACGAGCAGTACTTC
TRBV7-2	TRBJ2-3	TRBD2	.	CASSFSGITDTQYF	TGTGCCAGCAGCTTTAGCGGGATCACAGATACGCAGTATTTT
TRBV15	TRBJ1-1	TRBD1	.	CATSRETGRTEAFF	TGTGCCACCAGCAGAGAGACAGGGCGCACTGAAGCTTTCTTT
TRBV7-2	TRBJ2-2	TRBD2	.	CASSFPRTSGRKGTGELFF	TGTGCCAGCAGCTTCCCCCGGACTAGCGGGAGGAAGGGCACCGGGGAGCTGTTTTTT
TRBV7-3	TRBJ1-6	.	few	CASSEGLGTGSPLHF	TGTGCCAGCAGCGAGGGTTTGGGCACAGGGTCACCCCTCCACTTT
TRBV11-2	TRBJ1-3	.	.	CASSPTENTIYF	TGTGCCAGCAGCCCTACAGAGAACACCATATATTTT
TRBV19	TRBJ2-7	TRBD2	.	CASSVSGASYEQYF	TGTGCCAGTAGCGTTAGCGGGGCATCCTACGAGCAGTACTTC
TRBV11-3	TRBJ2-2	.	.	CASSFLGAGNTGELFF	TGTGCCAGCAGCTTTTTAGGGGCAGGGAACACCGGGGAGCTGTTTTTT
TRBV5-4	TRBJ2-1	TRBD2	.	CASSSSGLAGYNEQFF	TGTGCCAGCAGCTCTTCTGGACTAGCGGGGTACAATGAGCAGTTCTTC
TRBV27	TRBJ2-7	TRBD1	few	CASMSDRGPYEQYF	TGTGCCAGCATGTCGGACAGGGGGCCCTACGAGCAGTACTTC
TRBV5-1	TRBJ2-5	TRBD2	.	CASSLDGAGEEETQYF	TGCGCCAGCAGCTTGGACGGGGCGGGAGAGGAAGAGACCCAGTACTTC
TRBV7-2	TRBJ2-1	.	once	CASRMTGSSNKRGPNEQFF	TGTGCCAGCAGGATGACAGGGTCCTCTAATAAGCGGGGGCCCAATGAGCAGTTCTTC
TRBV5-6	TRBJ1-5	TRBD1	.	CASSQYRDSYQPQHF	TGTGCCAGCAGCCAGTACCGGGACAGTTATCAGCCCCAGCATTTT